The clone carrying this TCR beta chain appeared a single time. Its antigen remains unknown. The method was immunoSEQ multiplex PCR; TCRdb's version includes in-frame clones alone and lacks a portion of them. The sample has around 1.1 million clones, around three quarters seen once. These data come from a study of shared clonotypes between healthy human individuals. General observations from the study: As a rule, naive subsets had a larger estimated richness than memory subsets.

The germline V gene has CDR1 MDHEN and CDR2 SYDVKM. V was pared by 5 bases and J by 0 bases, with 5 bases of the junction left unmatched. CDR3 size: 17 residues. The specimen sequenced was memory CD4+ T cells from PBMCs. The subset is: CD45RA-negative fraction. The chain joins TRBV28 to TRBJ2-6; 9 bases are a match to TRBD1. The sequence was collected from a man aged 18 to 30 in good health. Some clones in this sample may be carry-over from other donors' samples. The CDR3, as DNA: TGTGCCAGCAGTGGCCGGGACAGGGTCTCTGGGGCCAACGTCCTGACTTTC. Translating it yields CASSGRDRVSGANVLTF.